The present TCR beta chain was sequenced within a study of T cells after yellow fever vaccination. TCRdb analysed the 5' RACE reads with MiXCR anew, one entry per CDR3 protein. The data hold some 290,000 distinct CDR3 sequences, with about 10% observed a single time. Losses at the gene ends were 3 bases for V and 8 bases for J; bases not matched to a gene: 6. CDR1 and CDR2 from the germline V gene are KGHSH and LQKENI. The CDR3 is 14 residues long. This clonotype was detected only a few times. The source of this sequence is a man younger than 30 who received the YFV17D yellow fever vaccine. The source material was CD4+ T cells sorted from PBMCs, sampled 45 days after the yellow fever booster vaccination. The gene calls are TRBV18 and TRBJ1-2, with 10 bases that match TRBD1. CDR3 in DNA: TGTGCCAGCTCACCTTGGACAGGGGGAGACGGCTACACCTTC. As protein: CASSPWTGGDGYTF.